This record covers a single TCR beta chain. This specimen comes from a study of T cells in Graves' hyperthyroidism and ophthalmopathy. CDR1 is SGHAT and CDR2 is FQNNGV in the germline V gene. Trimming took off 3 bases at V and 0 bases at J, with 12 bases between the two ends. The CDR3 extends over 15 amino acids. There were TCR beta CDR3 regions amplified from RNA transcripts. Researchers ran a first-round RT-PCR on the TCR CDR3 using the HTBI primer set. MiXCR was run by TCRdb on the multiplex PCR reads, yielding one entry per CDR3 protein. The table has about 330,000 distinct CDR3 sequences, roughly 13% seen once.

The chain uses TRBV11-2 and TRBJ2-7, with a possible D match to TRBD2 (5 bases). The clonotype originates from a middle-aged woman with Graves' ophthalmopathy. The sequencing input was blood. CDR3 in DNA: TGTGCCAGCAGCTTTAACTCGGAGGTCTCCTACGAGCAGTACTTC. Encoded protein: CASSFNSEVSYEQYF. Variable domain in full (rest from reference TRBV11-2 and TRBJ2-7): EAGVAQSPRYKIIEKRQSVAFWCNPISGHATLYWYQQILGQGPKLLIQFQNNGVVDDSQLPKDRFSAERLKGVDSTLKIQPAKLEDSAVYLCASSFNSEVSYEQYFGPGTRLTVT.